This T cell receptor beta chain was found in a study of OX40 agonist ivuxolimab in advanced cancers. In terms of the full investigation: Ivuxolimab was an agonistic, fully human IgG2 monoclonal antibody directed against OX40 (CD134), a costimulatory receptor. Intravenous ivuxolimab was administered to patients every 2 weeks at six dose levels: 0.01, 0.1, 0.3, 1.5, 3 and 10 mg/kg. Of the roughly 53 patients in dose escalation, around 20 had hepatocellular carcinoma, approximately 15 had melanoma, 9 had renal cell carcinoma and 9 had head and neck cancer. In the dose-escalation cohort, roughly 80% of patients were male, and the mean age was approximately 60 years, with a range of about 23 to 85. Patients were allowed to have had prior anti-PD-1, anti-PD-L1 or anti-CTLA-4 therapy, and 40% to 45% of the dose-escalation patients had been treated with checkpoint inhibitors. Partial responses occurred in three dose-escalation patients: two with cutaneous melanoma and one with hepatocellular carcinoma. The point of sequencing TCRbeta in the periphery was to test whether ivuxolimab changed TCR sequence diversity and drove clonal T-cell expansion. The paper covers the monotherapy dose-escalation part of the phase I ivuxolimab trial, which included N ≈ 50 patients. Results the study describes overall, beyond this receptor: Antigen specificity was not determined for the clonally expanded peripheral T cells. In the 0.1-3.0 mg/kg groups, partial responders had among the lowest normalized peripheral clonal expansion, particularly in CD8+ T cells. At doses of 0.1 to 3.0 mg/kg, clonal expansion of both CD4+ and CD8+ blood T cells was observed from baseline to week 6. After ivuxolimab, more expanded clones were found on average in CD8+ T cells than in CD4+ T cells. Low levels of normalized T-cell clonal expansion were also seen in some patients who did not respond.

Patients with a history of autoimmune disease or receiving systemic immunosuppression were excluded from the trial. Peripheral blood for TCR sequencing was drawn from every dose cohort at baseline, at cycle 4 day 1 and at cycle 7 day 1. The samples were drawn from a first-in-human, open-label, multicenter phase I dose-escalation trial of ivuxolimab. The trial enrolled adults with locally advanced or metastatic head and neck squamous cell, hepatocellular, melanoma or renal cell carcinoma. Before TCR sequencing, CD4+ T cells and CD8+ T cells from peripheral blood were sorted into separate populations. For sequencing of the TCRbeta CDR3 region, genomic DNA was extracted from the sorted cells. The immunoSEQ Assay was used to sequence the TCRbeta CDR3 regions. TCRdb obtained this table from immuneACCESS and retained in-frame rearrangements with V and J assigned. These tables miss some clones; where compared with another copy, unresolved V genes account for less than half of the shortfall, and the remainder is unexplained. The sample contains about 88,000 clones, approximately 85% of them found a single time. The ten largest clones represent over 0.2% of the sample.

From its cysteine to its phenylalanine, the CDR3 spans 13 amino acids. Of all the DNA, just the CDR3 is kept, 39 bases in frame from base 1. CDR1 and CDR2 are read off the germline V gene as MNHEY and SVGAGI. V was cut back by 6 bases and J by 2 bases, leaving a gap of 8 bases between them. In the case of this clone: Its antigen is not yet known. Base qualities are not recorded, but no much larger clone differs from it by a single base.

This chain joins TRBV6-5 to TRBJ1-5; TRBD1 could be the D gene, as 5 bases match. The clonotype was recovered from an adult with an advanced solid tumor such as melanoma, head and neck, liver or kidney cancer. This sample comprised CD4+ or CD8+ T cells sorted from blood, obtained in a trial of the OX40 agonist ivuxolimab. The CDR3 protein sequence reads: CASRETGNQPQHF. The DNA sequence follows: TGTGCCAGCAGAGAGACAGGCAATCAGCCCCAGCATTTT.